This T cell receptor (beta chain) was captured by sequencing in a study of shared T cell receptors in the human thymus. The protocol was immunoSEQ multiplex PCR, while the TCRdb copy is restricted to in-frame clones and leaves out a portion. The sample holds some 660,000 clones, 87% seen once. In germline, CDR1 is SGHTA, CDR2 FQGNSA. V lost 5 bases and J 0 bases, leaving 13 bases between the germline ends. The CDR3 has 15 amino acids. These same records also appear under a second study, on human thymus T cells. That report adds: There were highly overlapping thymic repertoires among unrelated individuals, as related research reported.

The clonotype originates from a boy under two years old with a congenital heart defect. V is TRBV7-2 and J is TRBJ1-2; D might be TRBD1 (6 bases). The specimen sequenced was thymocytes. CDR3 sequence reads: CASSPPDRPNYGYTF. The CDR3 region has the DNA TGTGCCAGCAGCCCACCCGACAGGCCTAACTATGGCTACACCTTC.